Following are 14 T cell receptor beta chains from one sample sequenced in a study of shared clonotypes between healthy human individuals. Here immunoSEQ multiplex PCR was the method, and the copy in TCRdb shows in-frame clones only, minus some. The sample yields millions of clones, about 93% seen once. Naivety among CD8 cells was defined by CD45RO negativity and positive CCR7 selection, thereby excluding terminally differentiated effector memory CD45RA+ cells. The sequenced sample was naive CD8+ T cells from PBMCs. The receptor source for this set is a man between 18 and 35 years old in good health. Some clones in this sample may be carry-over from other donors' samples.

V gene TRBV4-1 combines with J gene TRBJ2-1; TRBD2 agrees at 7 bases. Trimming removed 0 bases from V and 8 bases from J; junction bases left unmatched: 7. This CDR3 contains 15 residues. Germline loops: CDR1 MGHRA, CDR2 YSYEKL. CDR3 nucleotides: TGCGCCAGCAGCCAAGAATTCGGTGCGGGGGATGAGCAGTTCTTC. Protein product: CASSQEFGAGDEQFF.

The CDR3 protein is CASSYPSGSSYNEQFF. The CDR3 coding sequence is TGTGCCAGCAGCTATCCGAGCGGGAGCTCCTACAATGAGCAGTTCTTC. The chain combines TRBV9 with TRBJ2-1; 8 positions agree with TRBD2. V trimming: 4 bases; J trimming: 0 bases; junction bases outside the gene matches: 6. The CDR3 consists of 16 residues. Germline values: CDR1 SGDLS, CDR2 YYNGEE.

This sequence joins TRBV27 and TRBJ2-2, with D possibly matching TRBD2 (6 bases). CDR3 length equals 16 residues. V lost 6 bases and J 4 bases, leaving 18 bases between the germline ends. Germline lookup yields CDR1 MNHEY and CDR2 SMNVEV (reference sequence). The CDR3 sequence is CASRPPGLLITGELFF. The CDR3 region has the DNA TGTGCCAGCAGACCACCGGGACTGCTCATCACCGGGGAGCTGTTTTTT.

Comment on this clone: The same CDR3 also results from other DNA sequences found in this sample. This chain links TRBV9 with TRBJ1-1; TRBD1 is a possible D gene (5 bases). This CDR3 has 15 residues. Germline-derived CDR1 and CDR2 are SGDLS and YYNGEE. Between the trimmed V and J ends, which lost 0 bases and 2 bases, there was a span of 11 bases. CDR3 region: CASSVGRGLNTEAFF. In DNA form, the CDR3 reads TGTGCCAGCAGCGTAGGCCGGGGACTCAACACTGAAGCTTTCTTT.

This clone was seen a single time. V gene TRBV7-2 combines with J gene TRBJ2-7; D not resolved. CDR1 and CDR2 from the germline V gene are SGHTA and FQGNSA. V was clipped by 5 bases and J by 4 bases, with 18 bases between them. This CDR3 region has 15 residues. For the CDR3, the DNA is TGTGCCAGCAGCGACCCACCCCGATCACTTTACGAGCAGTACTTC. This gives the protein CASSDPPRSLYEQYF.

This chain connects TRBV19 to TRBJ2-1; D is perhaps TRBD2 (5 bases). The ends were cut back, 6 bases at V and 10 bases at J, with 13 bases in the middle. Germline V gives CDR1 LNHDA, CDR2 SQIVND (reference sequence). This CDR3 is built from 12 residues. The CDR3 here is CASSVDGNEQFF. As DNA, the CDR3 is TGTGCCAGTAGCGTAGACGGGAACGAGCAGTTCTTC.

CDR3 protein: CASSLMIPKNIQYF. The CDR3 bases are TGTGCCAGCAGCCTCATGATACCCAAAAACATTCAGTACTTC. The V gene is TRBV28, the J gene TRBJ2-4; D gene unclear. Trimming removed 6 bases at V and 2 bases at J, with 11 bases between. Germline assignment: CDR1 MDHEN and CDR2 SYDVKM. CDR3 size: 14 residues.

The J gene is TRBJ1-1, the V gene TRBV11-1; maybe TRBD1 (6 bases). Germline V gene data show CDR1 as SGHAT and CDR2 as FQDESV (reference sequence). V lost 5 bases to trimming and J lost 7 bases, with 20 bases between them. The CDR3 consists of 15 residues. The CDR3 region has the DNA TGTGCCAGCAGCGGAGGGGGATGGGATACACTTGAAGCTTTCTTT. Translation gives CASSGGGWDTLEAFF.

This clone was picked up one time. The rearrangement uses TRBV29-1 and TRBJ1-2; TRBD1 might be the D (6 bases). The CDR3 is 15 residues long. V was shortened by 2 bases and J by 6 bases, with 19 bases between the two germline ends. Germline V gene lookup returns CDR1 SQVTM and CDR2 ANQGSEA. As DNA, the CDR3 is TGCAGCGTTGAAAGAACAGGGCTTTCGGCGAATGGCTACACCTTC. Translation gives CSVERTGLSANGYTF.

V usage is TRBV7-9 and J usage is TRBJ2-5, with D uncertain. This CDR3 has 14 residues. Trimming took off 5 bases at V and 4 bases at J, with 14 bases between the two ends. Per the germline V gene, CDR1 is SEHNR and CDR2 is FQNEAQ (reference sequence). CDR3: CASSPTVVGETQYF. CDR3 DNA: TGTGCCAGCAGCCCAACAGTCGTGGGAGAGACCCAGTACTTC.

V usage is TRBV25-1 and J usage is TRBJ2-6, with D unclear. V lost 1 base and J 0 bases, leaving 4 bases between the germline ends. The germline V gene has CDR1 MGHDK and CDR2 SYGVNS. This CDR3 spans 15 amino acids. As DNA, the CDR3 is TGTGCCAGCAGTGAATGGGCCTCTGGGGCCAACGTCCTGACTTTC. The encoded protein is CASSEWASGANVLTF.

This clone showed up just a few times. Other DNA sequences in this specimen translate into the identical CDR3. This rearrangement joins TRBV27 to TRBJ2-7, with no clear D. CDR3 length: 12 residues. CDR1 is MNHEY, CDR2 SMNVEV, per germline (reference sequence). Trimming removed 1 base from V and 6 bases from J, with 7 bases in between. The CDR3 reads CASSLLGREQYF. The CDR3, as DNA: TGTGCCAGCAGTTTATTGGGTCGCGAGCAGTACTTC.

The chain is built from TRBV28 and TRBJ2-7, with 9 nucleotides matching TRBD2. This CDR3 has 14 amino acids. J was trimmed by 3 bases and V by 6 bases; bases with no gene match: 6. Germline V gene data show CDR1 as MDHEN and CDR2 as SYDVKM. The CDR3 here is CASRRGLAYYEQYF. The DNA of the CDR3 is TGTGCCAGCAGGAGGGGACTAGCCTACTACGAGCAGTACTTC.

The V and J genes are TRBV7-9 and TRBJ2-2; TRBD1 might be the D (6 bases). Germline V CDR1 and CDR2: SEHNR, FQNEAQ (reference sequence). The CDR3 contains 16 residues. Deletions cut 7 bases from V and 1 base from J, with 16 bases between. The CDR3 DNA sequence: TGTGCCAGCAAAGGTTCCGGACAGCGGAACACCGGGGAGCTGTTTTTT. Amino acids: CASKGSGQRNTGELFF.